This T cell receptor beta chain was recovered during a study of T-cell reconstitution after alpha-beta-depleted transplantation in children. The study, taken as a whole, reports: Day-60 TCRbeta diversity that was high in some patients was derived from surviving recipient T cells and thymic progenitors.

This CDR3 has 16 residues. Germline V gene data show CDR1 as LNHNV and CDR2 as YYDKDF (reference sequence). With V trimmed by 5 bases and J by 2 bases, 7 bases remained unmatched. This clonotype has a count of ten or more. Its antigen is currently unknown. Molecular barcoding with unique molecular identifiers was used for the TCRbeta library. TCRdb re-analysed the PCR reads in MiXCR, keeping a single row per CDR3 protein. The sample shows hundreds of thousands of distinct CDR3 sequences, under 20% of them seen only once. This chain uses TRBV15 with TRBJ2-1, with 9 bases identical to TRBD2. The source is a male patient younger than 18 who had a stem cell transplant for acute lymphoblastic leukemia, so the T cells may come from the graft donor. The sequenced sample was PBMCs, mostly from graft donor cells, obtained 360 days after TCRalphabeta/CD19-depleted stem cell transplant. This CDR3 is CATSDHSGRTYNEQFF. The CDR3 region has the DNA TGTGCCACCAGCGACCATAGCGGGAGAACCTACAATGAGCAGTTCTTC.